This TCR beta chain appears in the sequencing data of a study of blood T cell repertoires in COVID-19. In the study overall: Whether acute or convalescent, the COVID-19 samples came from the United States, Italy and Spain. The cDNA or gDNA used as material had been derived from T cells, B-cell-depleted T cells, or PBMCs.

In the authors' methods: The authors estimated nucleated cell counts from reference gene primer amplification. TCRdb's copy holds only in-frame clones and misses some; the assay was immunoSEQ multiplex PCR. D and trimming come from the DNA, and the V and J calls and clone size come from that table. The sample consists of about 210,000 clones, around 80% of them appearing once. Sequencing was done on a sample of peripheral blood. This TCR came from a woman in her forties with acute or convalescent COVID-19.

CDR3 residues: CASSYPGGSNEQFF. In DNA form, the CDR3 reads TGTGCCAGCAGTTACCCCGGAGGGAGCAATGAGCAGTTCTTC. The chain links TRBV6-2 or TRBV6-3 to TRBJ2-1; D possibly corresponds to TRBD2 (6 bases). This CDR3 has 14 amino acids. V lost 2 bases and J 6 bases, leaving 11 bases between the germline ends. Germline assignment: CDR1 MNHEY and CDR2 SVGEGT.